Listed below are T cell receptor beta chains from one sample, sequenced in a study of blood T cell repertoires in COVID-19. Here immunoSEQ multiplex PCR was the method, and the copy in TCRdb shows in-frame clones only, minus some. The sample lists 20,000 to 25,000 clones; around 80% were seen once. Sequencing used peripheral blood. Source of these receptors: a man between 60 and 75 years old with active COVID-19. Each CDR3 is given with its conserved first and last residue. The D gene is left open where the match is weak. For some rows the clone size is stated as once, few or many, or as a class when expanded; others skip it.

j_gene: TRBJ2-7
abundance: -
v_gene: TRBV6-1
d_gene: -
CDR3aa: CASSENTAGRIEQYF
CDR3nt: TGTGCCAGCAGTGAAAATACGGCGGGCCGGATCGAGCAGTACTTC

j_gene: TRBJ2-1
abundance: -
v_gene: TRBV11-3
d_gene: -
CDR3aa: CASSLGGGISYNEQFF
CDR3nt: TGTGCCAGCAGCTTAGGTGGCGGAATCTCCTACAATGAGCAGTTCTTC

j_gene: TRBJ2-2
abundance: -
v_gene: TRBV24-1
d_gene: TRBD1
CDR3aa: CATSHGDRGTGELFF
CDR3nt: TGTGCCACCAGCCATGGGGACAGGGGCACCGGGGAGCTGTTTTTT

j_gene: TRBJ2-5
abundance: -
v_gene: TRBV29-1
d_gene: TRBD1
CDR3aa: CSVGQGDRGTQYF
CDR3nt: TGCAGCGTTGGACAGGGGGACAGAGGAACCCAGTACTTC

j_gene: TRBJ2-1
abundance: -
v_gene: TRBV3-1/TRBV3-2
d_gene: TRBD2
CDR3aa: CASSLVGTSANNEQFF
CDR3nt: TGTGCCAGCAGCTTGGTCGGGACTAGCGCAAACAATGAGCAGTTCTTC

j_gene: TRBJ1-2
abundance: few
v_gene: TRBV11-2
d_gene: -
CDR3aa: CASSQEGIILFGYTF
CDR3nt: TGTGCCAGCAGCCAGGAGGGAATAATACTTTTTGGCTACACCTTC

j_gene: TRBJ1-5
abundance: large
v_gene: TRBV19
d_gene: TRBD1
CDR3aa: CASAGTDSRPQHF
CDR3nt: TGTGCCAGTGCCGGGACAGACTCCAGGCCCCAGCATTTT

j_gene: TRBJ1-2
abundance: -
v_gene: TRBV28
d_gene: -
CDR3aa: CASREGYYGYTF
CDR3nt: TGTGCCAGCAGGGAGGGGTACTATGGCTACACCTTC

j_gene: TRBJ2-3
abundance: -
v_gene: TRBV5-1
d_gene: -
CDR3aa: CASSSTGDRADTQYF
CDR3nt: TGCGCCAGCAGCTCAACGGGAGATCGCGCAGATACGCAGTATTTT

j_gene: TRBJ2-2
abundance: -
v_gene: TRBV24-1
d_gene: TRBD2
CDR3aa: CATSGLAGDSDTGELFF
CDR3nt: TGTGCCACCAGTGGGCTAGCGGGAGATTCCGACACCGGGGAGCTGTTTTTT

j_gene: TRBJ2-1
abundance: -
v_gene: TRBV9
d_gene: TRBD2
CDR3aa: CASSASGSGNNEQFF
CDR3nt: TGTGCCAGCAGCGCTAGCGGGAGCGGAAACAATGAGCAGTTCTTC

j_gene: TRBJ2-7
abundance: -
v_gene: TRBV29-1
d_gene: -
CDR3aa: CSVERGYAGKTYEQYF
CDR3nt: TGCAGCGTTGAAAGGGGTTACGCAGGGAAGACCTACGAGCAGTACTTC

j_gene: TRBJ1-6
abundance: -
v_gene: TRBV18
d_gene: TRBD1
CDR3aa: CASSPDREASPLHF
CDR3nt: TGTGCCAGCTCACCGGACAGGGAGGCGTCACCCCTCCACTTT

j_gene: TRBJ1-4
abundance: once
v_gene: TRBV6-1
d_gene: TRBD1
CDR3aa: CASSEGTGSEKLFF
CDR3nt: TGTGCCAGCAGTGAAGGGACAGGGAGTGAAAAACTGTTTTTT

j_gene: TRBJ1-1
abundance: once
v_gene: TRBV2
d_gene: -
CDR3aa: CARTENTEAFF
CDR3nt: TGTGCCAGAACAGAGAACACTGAAGCTTTCTTT

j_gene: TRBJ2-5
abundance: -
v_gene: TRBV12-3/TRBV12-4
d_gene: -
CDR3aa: CASSPAGETQYF
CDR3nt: TGTGCCAGCAGTCCAGCCGGGGAGACCCAGTACTTC

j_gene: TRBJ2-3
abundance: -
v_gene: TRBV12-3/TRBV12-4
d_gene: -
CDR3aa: CASRQEVDTQYF
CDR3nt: TGTGCCAGCAGGCAAGAGGTAGATACGCAGTATTTT

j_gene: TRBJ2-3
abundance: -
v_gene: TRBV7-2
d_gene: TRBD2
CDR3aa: CASSLASGNTDTQYF
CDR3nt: TGTGCCAGCAGCTTAGCTAGCGGGAACACAGATACGCAGTATTTT

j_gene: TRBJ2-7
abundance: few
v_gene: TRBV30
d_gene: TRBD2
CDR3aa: CAWSVVSGSYEQYF
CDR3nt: TGTGCCTGGAGTGTGGTTAGCGGGAGTTACGAGCAGTACTTC

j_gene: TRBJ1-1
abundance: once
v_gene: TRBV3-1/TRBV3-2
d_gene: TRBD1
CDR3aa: CASSQDKGAPWTEAFF
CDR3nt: TGTGCCAGCAGCCAAGACAAGGGGGCGCCTTGGACTGAAGCTTTCTTT